This T cell receptor beta chain came from a study of T cell repertoires in cytomegalovirus infection. Overall study: HLA-B-restricted CMV epitopes that are well studied were used alongside recently identified HLA-C-restricted ones.

Germline V gene lookup returns CDR1 MDHEN and CDR2 SYDVKM. The CDR3 covers 18 residues. The V end lost 7 bases, the J end lost 2 bases, and 24 bases lay between the germline ends. With respect to this clonotype: What it binds is not known.

One entry per CDR3 protein results from TCRdb running MiXCR on the reads. Counted here are approximately 1,000,000 distinct CDR3 sequences, under 40% occurring once; the ten biggest clones make up 13%. The V and J genes are TRBV28 and TRBJ1-5; a weak D match, TRBD1 (5 bases). Sequencing was performed on cultured CD8+ T cells from PBMCs, taken from culture after CMV antigen stimulation. This sequence was found in a human donor in good health (CMV status not recorded). Some clones in this sample may be carry-over from other donors' samples. In nucleotides, the CDR3 is TGTGCCAGCACCCCGGAACACCGGGGACGGTATCGCAATCAGCCCCAGCATTTT. Amino acids: CASTPEHRGRYRNQPQHF.